A selection of T cell receptor beta chains follows, all from one sample in a study of T cell responses to AZD1222 COVID-19 vaccine. Generated by immunoSEQ multiplex PCR, the TCRdb table keeps only in-frame clones and is missing some. The sample records around 180,000 clones, around 90% being singletons. The specimen was peripheral blood, collected 28 days after the second AZD1222 dose. These receptors all stem from an adult who received the AZD1222 COVID-19 vaccine. CDR3s include the opening cysteine and the closing phenylalanine or tryptophan. Each record gives: V gene, D gene, J gene, CDR3 protein, CDR3 DNA. The D gene is left open where the match is weak.

v_gene: TRBV7-2; d_gene: NA; j_gene: TRBJ2-1; CDR3aa: CASSLEGDTYNEQFF; CDR3nt: TGTGCCAGCAGCTTAGAGGGGGATACCTACAATGAGCAGTTCTTC
v_gene: TRBV18; d_gene: NA; j_gene: TRBJ2-4; CDR3aa: CASSPEEGIQYF; CDR3nt: TGTGCCAGCTCACCGGAAGAGGGCATTCAGTACTTC
v_gene: TRBV4-3; d_gene: TRBD1; j_gene: TRBJ2-7; CDR3aa: CASSQGQGVYEQYF; CDR3nt: TGCGCCAGCAGCCAGGGACAGGGTGTTTACGAGCAGTACTTC
v_gene: TRBV7-2; d_gene: TRBD2; j_gene: TRBJ2-7; CDR3aa: CASSPLAGGTYEQYF; CDR3nt: TGTGCCAGCAGCCCTCTAGCGGGGGGGACCTACGAGCAGTACTTC
v_gene: TRBV7-2; d_gene: NA; j_gene: TRBJ2-7; CDR3aa: CASSPARVSYEQYF; CDR3nt: TGTGCCAGCAGCCCGGCGAGGGTCTCCTACGAGCAGTACTTC
v_gene: TRBV11-2; d_gene: NA; j_gene: TRBJ1-6; CDR3aa: CASSTGTQNSPLHF; CDR3nt: TGTGCCAGCAGCACCGGGACGCAGAATTCACCCCTCCACTTT
v_gene: TRBV28; d_gene: NA; j_gene: TRBJ2-5; CDR3aa: CASSPGGRETQYF; CDR3nt: TGTGCCAGCAGTCCTGGGGGACGGGAGACCCAGTACTTC
v_gene: TRBV5-1; d_gene: NA; j_gene: TRBJ2-3; CDR3aa: CASSLDRFTDTQYF; CDR3nt: TGCGCCAGCAGCTTGGACAGGTTTACAGATACGCAGTATTTT
v_gene: TRBV10-1; d_gene: NA; j_gene: TRBJ2-5; CDR3aa: CASSEPRQGGPWETQYF; CDR3nt: TGCGCCAGCAGTGAACCCCGGCAGGGCGGGCCCTGGGAGACCCAGTACTTC
v_gene: TRBV18; d_gene: NA; j_gene: TRBJ2-1; CDR3aa: CASSPSEGAYNEQFF; CDR3nt: TGTGCCAGCTCACCGAGCGAGGGAGCCTACAATGAGCAGTTCTTC
v_gene: TRBV28; d_gene: TRBD2; j_gene: TRBJ2-1; CDR3aa: CASSLVRGLLAGYNEQFF; CDR3nt: TGTGCCAGCAGTTTAGTCAGGGGGCTACTAGCGGGGTACAATGAGCAGTTCTTC